The entry below gives a single T cell receptor beta chain sequence along with its context. What it recognizes is unknown. Documented treatment: roughly nine-day PBMC culture with coronavirus spike peptide pools or control peptides (ViraFEST assay). Peptide-pool expansion of antigen-specific T cells preceded TCR sequencing in ViraFEST. The data were taken from a study of vaccination and CD4 T cells after COVID-19. The Oncomine TCR Beta short-read assay generated sequence data from the DNA of cultured CD4+ T cells. TCRdb independently ran MiXCR on the PCR reads; one entry per CDR3 protein. The sample carries under 15,000 distinct CDR3 sequences, nearly 60% recorded once. This receptor was identified in a human donor with COVID-19. The specimen was cultured CD4+ T cells from blood, collected after SARS-CoV-2 vaccination.

The CDR3 DNA reads as TGTGCCAGCAGTCTTAATAGGGGGGGCTCTGGAAACACCATATATTTT. Protein: CASSLNRGGSGNTIYF. This rearrangement joins TRBV7-9 to TRBJ1-3; D perhaps matches TRBD1 (6 bases). With 6 bases removed from V and 0 bases from J, the gap between germline ends came to 15 bases. CDR1 and CDR2 from the germline V gene are SEHNR and FQNEAQ (reference sequence). This CDR3 contains 16 residues.